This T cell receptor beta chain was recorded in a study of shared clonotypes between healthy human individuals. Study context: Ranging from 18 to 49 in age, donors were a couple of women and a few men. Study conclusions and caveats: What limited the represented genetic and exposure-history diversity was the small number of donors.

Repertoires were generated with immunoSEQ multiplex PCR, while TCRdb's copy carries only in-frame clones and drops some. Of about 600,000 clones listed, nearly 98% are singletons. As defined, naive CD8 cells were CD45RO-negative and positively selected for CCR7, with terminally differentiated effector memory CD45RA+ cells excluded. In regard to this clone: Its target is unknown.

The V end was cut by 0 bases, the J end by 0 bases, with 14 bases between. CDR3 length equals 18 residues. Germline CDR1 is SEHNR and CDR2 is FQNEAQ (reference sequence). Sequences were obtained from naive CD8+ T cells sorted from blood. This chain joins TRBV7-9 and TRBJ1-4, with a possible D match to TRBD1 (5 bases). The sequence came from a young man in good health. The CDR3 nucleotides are TGTGCCAGCAGCTTAGCCCCGGGCAGGGAAGCAACTAATGAAAAACTGTTTTTT. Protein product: CASSLAPGREATNEKLFF.